The 28 T cell receptor delta chains in this list originate from one sample, sequenced in a study of γδ T cells in repeated Plasmodium falciparum infection. Gammadelta T cells were flow-sorted from PBMC into Vgamma9/Vdelta2+ and Vdelta2-negative populations for bulk analysis. TCRdb reanalysed the multiplex PCR reads via CATT. Here the sample spans 45,000 to 60,000 delta-chain clones, about 2% being singletons. Material for sequencing was gamma-delta T cells from blood. The source of these receptors is a pool of human donors (malaria-infected and uninfected, not separated).

This clone has more than one count but fewer than ten. A read error is likely here: a far larger clone is one base away. Other nucleotide sequences in the sample specify the same CDR3. The rearrangement uses TRDV3 and TRDJ1; the match to TRDD3 covers 8 bases. TCRdb leaves out the J gene; it was filled in here by matching the DNA to germline. After removal of 0 bases from V and 1 base from J, the junction contained 13 bases not matched to a gene. CDR1 is TVYSNPD and CDR2 is GDNSRS in the germline V gene (reference sequence). The CDR3 has 17 residues. CDR3 nucleotide sequence: TGTGCCTTTAGTAGGGTCCTACTGTGGGGGATCACCGATAAACTCATCTTT. Residues: CAFSRVLLWGITDKLIF.

There are a few counts of this clone. TCRdb's protein for this DNA is that of a much larger clone and differs from the translation at residue 22, likely a read error; the protein shown is the DNA translation. The chain uses TRDV1 and TRDJ1; TRDD3 matches 11 bases. No J segment appears in TCRdb, so it was assigned here by matching the sequence to germline. CDR3 length: 26 amino acids. Germline-derived CDR1 and CDR2 are TSWWSYY and QGS. CDR3 region: CALGESFTFLQAPYWGIDQNTEKLIF. CDR3 DNA sequence: TGTGCTCTTGGGGAGTCTTTTACCTTCCTACAAGCCCCATACTGGGGGATAGACCAGAACACCGAGAAACTCATCTTT.

This clone was seen ten or more times. TCRdb records a much larger clone's protein for this DNA, with a difference at residue 15 that likely arises from a read error; the protein given is the translation of the DNA. V is TRDV2 and J is TRDJ1, with 10 bases matching TRDD3. No J gene is reported in TCRdb; it was inferred here by comparing the DNA with germline. This CDR3 comprises 19 residues. The germline V gene encodes CDR1 GEAIGNYY and CDR2 EKD. CDR3 in amino acids: CACDTVGGIRRHHTNKLIF. CDR3 sequence (DNA): TGTGCCTGTGACACCGTAGGGGGGATACGCCGGCACCACACCAATAAACTCATCTTT.

This clone was recorded at least ten times. A single base is all that separates this from a far larger clone, so a read error is likely. Other nucleotide sequences in the sample specify the same CDR3. V is TRDV2 and J is TRDJ1, with 11 bases lining up with TRDD3. Matching the DNA to germline supplied the J gene, which TCRdb does not give. The germline V gene has CDR1 GEAIGNYY and CDR2 EKD. Germline trimming cut 0 bases from V and 8 bases from J; bases unmatched to any gene: 19. This CDR3 has 19 residues. This CDR3 reads CACDTVGVGDTGNEVKLIF. CDR3 in DNA: TGTGCCTGTGACACCGTTGGGGTGGGGGATACGGGGAATGAGGTAAAACTCATCTTT.

This clone was counted at least ten times. A read error is possible here, since a much larger clone lies one base away. Other DNA sequences within the sample encode an identical CDR3. The chain employs TRDV1 and TRDJ1; D is tentatively TRDD2 or TRDD3 (5 bases each). Germline V gene lookup returns CDR1 TSWWSYY and CDR2 QGS. The CDR3 has 19 residues. The CDR3 loop is CALGDPYWFSPPYTDKLIF. Written as DNA, the CDR3 is TGCGCTCTTGGGGACCCCTACTGGTTCTCACCACCCTACACCGATAAACTCATCTTT.

Note on this clone: TCRdb's protein for this DNA is that of a much larger clone and differs from the translation at residue 10, likely a read error; the protein shown is the DNA translation. This rearrangement joins TRDV3 to TRDJ1, with 11 bases that match TRDD3. Because TCRdb records no J gene, it was assigned here through a match of the DNA to germline. Per germline, CDR1 TVYSNPD and CDR2 GDNSRS (reference sequence). The CDR3 covers 14 residues. The V gene end was trimmed by 4 bases and the J gene end by 8 bases; junction bases not matched to a gene: 12. CDR3 nucleotides: TGTGCCTCCTATTACTGGGGGATAGGGGCAAAACTCATCTTT. Translated: CASYYWGIGAKLIF.

This clone was counted a few times. A read error likely explains why the TCRdb protein, taken from a much larger clone, differs from this DNA's translation at residue 12; the protein shown is translated from the DNA. CDR3 coding DNA: TGTGCCTCTGGCTCGTACCACACCGATAAACTCACCTTT. It specifies CASGSYHTDKLTF. The V gene call is TRDV3, and the J gene call is absent. The germline gives CDR1 TVYSNPD, CDR2 GDNSRS (reference sequence). The length of the CDR3 is 13 residues.

Points on this clone: TCRdb lists the protein of a much larger clone for this DNA, which differs at residue 10, so this is likely a read error; the protein given here is translated from the DNA itself. This chain links TRDV1 with TRDJ1; 11 bases match TRDD3. The J gene comes from matching the DNA to germline here; TCRdb lacks it. The CDR3 has 22 residues. CDR1 TSWWSYY and CDR2 QGS come from the germline V gene. V was pared by 0 bases and J by 0 bases, with 18 bases of the junction left unmatched. CDR3 sequence reads: CALGELHFLDAYWGIDTDKLIF. The CDR3 bases are TGTGCTCTTGGGGAACTTCACTTCCTAGACGCCTACTGGGGGATAGACACCGATAAACTCATCTTT.

About this clone itself: TCRdb lists the protein of a much larger clone for this DNA, which differs at residues 12 and 18, so this is likely a read error; the protein given here is translated from the DNA itself. The chain is built from TRDV2 and TRDJ1, with a tentative D call TRDD2 (5 bases). Here the J gene came from matching the DNA to germline, since TCRdb omits it. The CDR3 spans 23 residues. Per germline, CDR1 GEAIGNYY and CDR2 EKD. The germline V and J ends were trimmed by 2 bases and 3 bases, with 39 bases remaining between them. The CDR3 coding sequence is TGTGCCTGTGACATGGTCGGATTCCTCCCAAACCCTCCTGCTGGAGCGTACGCCGATAAACTCATCTTT. Its translation is CACDMVGFLPNPPAGAYADKLIF.

In the case of this clone: TCRdb's entry gives the protein of a much larger clone, which mismatches this DNA's translation at residue 8, likely from a read error; the protein reported here is translated from the DNA. This rearrangement joins TRDV1 to TRDJ1; D gene ambiguous. Germline CDR1 TSWWSYY, CDR2 QGS. The CDR3 consists of 13 residues. V was shortened by 5 bases and J by 1 base, with 8 bases between the two germline ends. The CDR3 DNA sequence: TGTGCTCTTGGGTCCCCCTTCACCGATAAACTCATCTTT. This sequence encodes CALGSPFTDKLIF.

Turning to this clone: The protein held in TCRdb is that of a much larger clone and does not match this DNA's translation at residue 19, likely because of a read error; the protein shown is translated from the DNA. This chain uses TRDV1 with TRDJ1, with TRDD3 matching over 10 bases. The J gene, missing from TCRdb, was assigned here through DNA to germline matching. CDR1 and CDR2 from the germline V gene are TSWWSYY and QGS. CDR3 length equals 24 residues. V trimming: 1 base; J trimming: 3 bases; junction bases outside the gene matches: 29. CDR3 nucleotide sequence: TGTGCTCTTGGGGAACCGGGTAAGCTTCCTCAAACGTACTGGGGGATTAGGGGCGCCGATAAACTCATCTTT. Its protein is CALGEPGKLPQTYWGIRGADKLIF.

To note about this clone: The protein that TCRdb holds for this DNA derives from a much larger clone and differs from the translated DNA at residue 12, which likely indicates a read error; the protein shown here is translated from the DNA. The rearrangement links TRDV1 to TRDJ3; a weak D match, TRDD3 (6 bases). Matching the DNA to germline supplied the J gene, which TCRdb does not give. The ends were cut back, 1 base at V and 0 bases at J, with 28 bases in the middle. Per germline, CDR1 TSWWSYY and CDR2 QGS. This CDR3 contains 24 residues. The CDR3 bases are TGTGCTCTTGGGGAACCGGTCCTTCAAACTGGGAGCCAGATCAACTCCTGGGACACCCGACAGATGTTTTTC. Its translation: CALGEPVLQTGSQINSWDTRQMFF.

This clone was seen ten or more times. It differs at one base from a far larger clone, so likely a read error. Within the sample, other DNA sequences also encode this same CDR3. This chain joins TRDV3 and TRDJ1; TRDD3 matches at 12 bases. The junction had 29 bases not matched to a gene; V was cut back by 0 bases and J by 0 bases. CDR3 length: 24 amino acids. Germline V gene data show CDR1 as TVYSNPD and CDR2 as GDNSRS (reference sequence). The CDR3 DNA reads TGTGCCTTTAGCTACCCTTCCTACTTAGGGGATGTGCTGGGGGATACGCTGTACACCGATAAACTCATCTTT. Translated, it gives CAFSYPSYLGDVLGDTLYTDKLIF.

Note on this clone: This probably arose from a read error, given a far larger clone one base away. The same CDR3 arises from other DNA sequences in this sample as well. The chain joins TRDV1 to TRDJ1; 12 positions agree with TRDD3. TCRdb is silent on the J gene; assignment here came from matching the DNA to germline. CDR1 and CDR2 from the germline V gene are TSWWSYY and QGS. The CDR3 loop spans 20 amino acids. The CDR3 bases are TGTGCTCTCGGGGAACTACGTCCTTACTGGGGGATACCTCGAGCCGATAAACTCATCTTT. Its protein is CALGELRPYWGIPRADKLIF.

There are a few counts of this clone. TCRdb has a much larger clone's protein, which differs at residue 14 from the translation of this DNA, likely because of a read error; what is shown is the protein translated from the DNA. The V call is TRDV1, the J call TRDJ1; 7 bases line up with TRDD2. No J gene is reported in TCRdb; it was inferred here by comparing the DNA with germline. Germline CDR1 reads TSWWSYY; CDR2 reads QGS. This CDR3 comprises 20 residues. Unmatched junction bases numbered 26, after V lost 4 bases and J lost 6 bases. The CDR3 here is CALGVPKLTFLYPCIYKLIF. DNA for the CDR3: TGTGCTCTTGGGGTTCCCAAATTAACCTTCCTTTACCCCTGCATATATAAACTCATCTTT.

A remark on this clone: Translating this DNA gives a protein that differs at residue 7 from the TCRdb one, which belongs to a much larger clone; a read error is likely, and the protein shown is this translation. The chain couples TRDV3 to TRDJ1; 10 nucleotides match TRDD3. Here the J gene came from matching the DNA to germline, since TCRdb omits it. V was clipped by 3 bases and J by 8 bases; unmatched bases: 33. This CDR3 has 21 amino acids. Germline CDR1 TVYSNPD, CDR2 GDNSRS (reference sequence). This chain's CDR3 is CAFQTPSLFLSPWGILGKLIF. CDR3 nucleotide sequence: TGTGCCTTCCAAACTCCCTCCCTCTTCCTTTCGCCTTGGGGGATACTAGGGAAACTCATCTTT.

This clone came up a few times. A single base is all that separates this from a far larger clone, so a read error is likely. In the same sample, other DNA sequences code for this CDR3. The chain's CDR3 is CALGNPLPTVLYLLGSIGASDKLIF. The CDR3 DNA reads as TGTGCTCTTGGGAACCCCCTTCCTACAGTCCTCTACTTACTGGGCTCGATAGGAGCATCCGATAAACTCATCTTT. The chain uses TRDV1 and TRDJ1, with 9 bases identical to TRDD2. Here the J gene was assigned by germline matching of the DNA, as TCRdb has none. CDR1 and CDR2 (germline): TSWWSYY, QGS. This CDR3 is built from 25 residues. V dropped 5 bases and J dropped 3; count of bases not matched to a gene: 37.

A few counts support this clone. It is likely a read error: a sequence one base away is far more abundant. Other DNA sequences in this specimen translate into the identical CDR3. The chain uses TRDV1 and TRDJ1; TRDD3 aligns across 10 bases. In the absence of a J gene in TCRdb, the DNA was matched to germline to assign it here. This CDR3 contains 21 residues. CDR1 and CDR2 (germline): TSWWSYY, QGS. CDR3 sequence: CALGKRLLLWGIPMASDKLIF. The CDR3 DNA is TGTGCCCTTGGGAAAAGGTTACTACTTTGGGGGATACCCATGGCGTCCGATAAACTCATCTTT.

This clone was detected only a few times. The protein TCRdb lists belongs to a much larger clone and differs from this DNA's translation at residue 19, which points to a read error; the protein shown is made from the DNA. Here the CDR3 DNA reads TGTGCTCTTGGGGGTCCCGCCTTCCTACGAAACTGGGGATGGAGGTACACCGATATACTCATCTTT. As protein: CALGGPAFLRNWGWRYTDILIF. The chain joins TRDV1 to TRDJ1; 9 bases fit TRDD2. No J segment appears in TCRdb, so it was assigned here by matching the sequence to germline. This CDR3 contains 22 residues. Germline V gives CDR1 TSWWSYY, CDR2 QGS.

This clone has only a few counts. TCRdb records a much larger clone's protein for this DNA, with a difference at residue 3 that likely arises from a read error; the protein given is the translation of the DNA. The V and J genes are TRDV1 and TRDJ1, with 10 bases that match TRDD3. Because TCRdb records no J gene, it was assigned here through a match of the DNA to germline. CDR3 length: 21 amino acids. Germline values: CDR1 TSWWSYY, CDR2 QGS. The CDR3 sequence: CAPGDHFLILGGYRGTDKLIF. The CDR3 DNA is TGTGCTCCTGGGGACCACTTCCTTATTCTTGGGGGATACCGGGGCACCGATAAACTCATCTTT.

This clone was picked up a small number of times. TCRdb attributes to this sequence the protein of a much larger clone, which differs from the DNA translation at residue 7; a read error is likely, and the protein displayed is translated from the DNA. In nucleotides, the CDR3 is TGTGCCTGTGATTCACTGAGGATGAACACCGATAAACTCATCTTT. This gives the protein CACDSLRMNTDKLIF. The chain combines TRDV2 with TRDJ1; D is ambiguous. The J gene, not given by TCRdb, was assigned here from a germline match of the nucleotide sequence. CDR3 length: 15 residues. The V gene lost 4 bases and the J gene lost 0 bases, with 14 bases spanning the gap. In germline, CDR1 is GEAIGNYY, CDR2 EKD.

As for this clone: A read error is possible here, since a much larger clone lies one base away. The chain has TRDV1 and TRDJ1, with 7 bases identical to TRDD3. The CDR3 runs 20 residues. Germline CDR1 is TSWWSYY and CDR2 is QGS. J was trimmed by 0 bases and V by 0 bases; bases with no gene match: 16. CDR3 amino acids: CALGELRWKVMGIYTDKLIF. As DNA, the CDR3 is TGTGCTCTTGGGGAACTTAGGTGGAAGGTGATGGGGATATACACCGATAAACTCATCTTT.

This clone appeared a few times. TCRdb assigns this DNA the protein of a much larger clone, which departs from its translation at residue 15; this likely reflects a read error, and the protein shown comes from translating the DNA. CDR3 coding DNA: TGTGCCTGTGACGCGGTGGGGGATGGGGGCTACACCGATAAACACATCTTT. The encoded protein is CACDAVGDGGYTDKHIF. The J gene went uncalled, whereas the V gene is TRDV2; no check of the table's D call, TRDD3, against the DNA was made. Germline V gene lookup returns CDR1 GEAIGNYY and CDR2 EKD. The CDR3 contains 17 residues.

This clone was seen ten or more times. This chain connects TRDV1 to TRDJ2; the match to TRDD3 covers 8 bases. The J gene was not available in TCRdb and was assigned here by matching the DNA to germline segments. This CDR3 is built from 23 residues. V dropped 0 bases and J dropped 1; count of bases not matched to a gene: 22. Germline assignment: CDR1 TSWWSYY and CDR2 QGS. The DNA for the CDR3 is TGTGCTCTTGGGGAACTTGGGTCCTCCCCAGAGTACTGGGGGTTGCTTTTGACAGCACAACTCTTCTTT. This encodes CALGELGSSPEYWGLLLTAQLFF.

In its sample, this clone was seen a few times. The TCRdb record carries a much larger clone's protein, which differs from this DNA's translation at residue 12; a read error is the likely cause, and the protein listed here is the DNA translation. The chain uses TRDV1 and TRDJ1; TRDD3 agrees at 10 bases. As TCRdb names no J gene, one was assigned here on the basis of a DNA match to germline. The CDR3 extends over 18 amino acids. The germline V gene encodes CDR1 TSWWSYY and CDR2 QGS. The junction had 13 bases not matched to a gene; V was cut back by 4 bases and J by 2 bases. CDR3 nucleotide sequence: TGTGCTCTTGGGGGTTGTACTGGCTGGGGGATAGGTACCGATAAACTCATCTTT. It specifies CALGGCTGWGIGTDKLIF.

Worth noting for this clone: TCRdb's entry gives the protein of a much larger clone, which mismatches this DNA's translation at residue 16, likely from a read error; the protein reported here is translated from the DNA. This chain uses TRDV1 with TRDJ1; 9 nucleotides line up with TRDD3. The J gene, not given by TCRdb, was assigned here from a germline match of the nucleotide sequence. Germline lookup yields CDR1 TSWWSYY and CDR2 QGS. The CDR3 contains 20 residues. The CDR3 reads CALGEIPPYWGTYYTNKLIF. CDR3 coding DNA: TGTGCTCTTGGGGAAATACCTCCATACTGGGGGACCTACTACACCAATAAACTCATCTTT.

This clone showed up just a few times. For this DNA, TCRdb reports the protein of a much larger clone, which diverges at residue 18, most likely from a read error; the protein presented here is translated directly from the DNA. This chain links TRDV1 with TRDJ1, with 9 positions matching TRDD3. No J gene is reported in TCRdb; it was inferred here by comparing the DNA with germline. The V and J ends lost 0 bases and 3 bases, in that order; junction bases with no gene match: 26. Germline V gives CDR1 TSWWSYY, CDR2 QGS. This CDR3 has 23 amino acids. CDR3 in DNA: TGTGCTCTTGGGGAACTCGGGGCTAGATCGTACTGGGGGACGCGCTATTACGCCGATAAACTCATCTTT. Its protein product is CALGELGARSYWGTRYYADKLIF.

This clone was seen a few times. A far larger clone is a single base away, which makes a read error likely. This rearrangement joins TRDV1 to TRDJ1; 10 bases map to TRDD3. The J gene, missing from TCRdb, was assigned here through DNA to germline matching. This CDR3 has 27 amino acids. CDR1 TSWWSYY and CDR2 QGS come from the germline V gene. The CDR3, as DNA: TGCGCTCTTGGGGAACCCGTTTCCTACGTGTCGGTGGGGGATACTTTCCCGCTCTATTTGTACACCGATAAACTCATCTTT. Its protein is CALGEPVSYVSVGDTFPLYLYTDKLIF.